The rows below give T cell receptor beta chains drawn from one sample of a study of monozygotic twins with cystic fibrosis. Clones were sequenced by immunoSEQ multiplex PCR, and TCRdb holds only the in-frame ones, with some missing. The sample contains roughly 24,000 clones, 97% of which appear only once. The sequenced sample consisted of blood. These receptors all come from a girl aged 5-17 years with cystic fibrosis. The CDR3 runs from the conserved cysteine through the conserved F or W. D genes are given only for firm matches. Clone size, where shown, is once, few, many, or a class for clones that have expanded.

. TRBJ1-4 . TRBV9 TGTGCCAGCAGCAGTCAGGGTCGGATTAATGAAAAACTGTTTTTT CASSSQGRINEKLFF
. TRBJ2-4 TRBD1 TRBV7-8 TGTGCCAGCAGCCCGAAGACAGGGGAAAACATTCAGTACTTC CASSPKTGENIQYF
. TRBJ1-5 . TRBV28 TGTGCCAGCAGTTTACCGGGTGGGGGCAATCAGCCCCAGCATTTT CASSLPGGGNQPQHF
. TRBJ2-5 . TRBV11-2 TGTGCCAGCAGCTTAGGCGGGACGGGGACCCAGTACTTC CASSLGGTGTQYF
. TRBJ1-3 TRBD1 TRBV6-4 TGTGCCGCTTACAGGGGTAATACTGGAAACACCATATATTTT CAAYRGNTGNTIYF
few TRBJ2-3 TRBD2 TRBV2 TGTGCCAGCAGGGGGGGGATAGCCGCAGATACGCAGTATTTT CASRGGIAADTQYF
once TRBJ1-2 . TRBV5-1 TGCGCCAGCAGTCCAGAAGGGAGCTATGGCTACACCTTC CASSPEGSYGYTF
. TRBJ2-3 TRBD1 TRBV19 TGTGCCAGTAGTATGCCCAGGGGGCTTGGTGATACGCAGTATTTT CASSMPRGLGDTQYF
. TRBJ1-1 . TRBV7-2 TGTGCCAGCAGCCCCCCGGGGGGAGGGGCCACTGAAGCTTTCTTT CASSPPGGGATEAFF
. TRBJ2-7 TRBD1 TRBV28 TGTGCCAGCAGCGTTATAGGGACAGGATTGAACTACGAGCAGTACTTC CASSVIGTGLNYEQYF
. TRBJ2-1 . TRBV19 TGTGCCAGTAGTGCCCGAGGCAATGAGCAGTTCTTC CASSARGNEQFF
. TRBJ1-2 . TRBV5-4 TGTGCCAGCAGCTTGGGAGGGGGGAAAACAAACTATGGCTACACCTTC CASSLGGGKTNYGYTF
. TRBJ1-2 . TRBV5-1 TGCGCCAGCAGCTTCGGGCCGAGCACTAACTATGGCTACACCTTC CASSFGPSTNYGYTF
. TRBJ2-3 . TRBV4-3 TGCGCCAGCAGCCAAGCCAGGGTGGATGACGATACGCAGTATTTT CASSQARVDDDTQYF
. TRBJ2-1 TRBD2 TRBV2 TGTGCCAGCATTAAGACTAGCGGGAGGCAAGAGCAGTTCTTC CASIKTSGRQEQFF
. TRBJ1-2 . TRBV6-5 TGTGCCAGCTGGGAGGGGCATGGAGGCTACACCTTC CASWEGHGGYTF
. TRBJ2-7 TRBD2 TRBV9 TGTGCCAGCAGCGTGGAGCGGGGGACCTACGAGCAGTACTTC CASSVERGTYEQYF
. TRBJ2-5 TRBD2 TRBV5-1 TGCGCCAGCAGCTTGGTCCTAGCGGGACAAGAGACCCAGTACTTC CASSLVLAGQETQYF
. TRBJ2-2 TRBD1 TRBV5-1 TGCGCCAGCAGCTGGACAGGGGGAACCGGGGAGCTGTTTTTT CASSWTGGTGELFF
. TRBJ1-1 TRBD1 TRBV27 TGTGCCAGCCGATTACAGGGGGCTGGGAACACTGAAGCTTTCTTT CASRLQGAGNTEAFF
. TRBJ2-1 TRBD2 TRBV13 TGTGCCAGCAGCTCCCTGGCGGGAGGAGGTGGTGAGCAGTTCTTC CASSSLAGGGGEQFF
. TRBJ2-3 . TRBV6-5 TGTGCCAGCAGCATAACCATACTGACCACAGATACGCAGTATTTT CASSITILTTDTQYF
. TRBJ1-5 . TRBV7-2 TGTGCCAGCAGCAGGGCCCCGGCTAGCAATCAGCCCCAGCATTTT CASSRAPASNQPQHF
. TRBJ1-2 . TRBV4-3 TGCGCCAGCAGCCAAGAGGCGTCAGTCTATGGCTACACCTTC CASSQEASVYGYTF
. TRBJ1-3 . TRBV4-3 TGCGCCAGCAGCCAAGATATTGTTAGCTCTGGAAACACCATATATTTT CASSQDIVSSGNTIYF
. TRBJ1-2 . TRBV4-2 TGTGCCAGCAGCCAAGATCAGGGAAACTATGGCTACACCTTC CASSQDQGNYGYTF
once TRBJ1-1 . TRBV4-1 TGCGCCAGCAGCCAAGTCTGGACGGAGAACACTGAAGCTTTCTTT CASSQVWTENTEAFF
. TRBJ2-3 . TRBV7-2 TGTGCCAGCAGCTTCCCGGGACGCACAGATACGCAGTATTTT CASSFPGRTDTQYF
once TRBJ2-1 TRBD2 TRBV7-9 TGTGCCAGCAGCTCGGCGGGGGGCAATGAGCAGTTCTTC CASSSAGGNEQFF
. TRBJ1-5 TRBD1 TRBV27 TGTGCCAGCAGTGTAGGGACAGGGGCGGATCAGCCCCAGCATTTT CASSVGTGADQPQHF
. TRBJ2-1 . TRBV6-6 TGTGCCAGCAGTGACGGAAATAAAATTAATGAGCAGTTCTTC CASSDGNKINEQFF
once TRBJ2-5 . TRBV30 TGTGCCTGGGACCGGAGAACAGGACTTGGGGAGACCCAGTACTTC CAWDRRTGLGETQYF
. TRBJ2-7 . TRBV28 TGTGCCAGCACCGGGGACGAGCAGTACTTC CASTGDEQYF
. TRBJ1-5 . TRBV28 TGTGCCAGCAGTCCCGACGGCAGGGGCAATCAGCCCCAGCATTTT CASSPDGRGNQPQHF
. TRBJ1-2 TRBD1 TRBV19 TGTGCCAGTAAGATCGACGACAGGGATAACTATGGCTACACCTTC CASKIDDRDNYGYTF
. TRBJ2-4 . TRBV9 TGTGCCAGCAGCGTAGTAGTGAGAGCCAAAAACATTCAGTACTTC CASSVVVRAKNIQYF
. TRBJ2-5 . TRBV11-3 TGTGCCAGCAGCTTAGTGGAAAGGACTGCCGCAGTTTTTTGGGAGACCCAGTACTTC CASSLVERTAAVFWETQYF
. TRBJ1-6 . TRBV30 TGTGCCTGGAGTGTAACGAGTCGACAGACCCCAAATTCACCCCTCCACTTT CAWSVTSRQTPNSPLHF
. TRBJ1-1 . TRBV28 TGTGCCAGCAGTTTTACAGGGAGTTCCGTTGAAGCTTTCTTT CASSFTGSSVEAFF
. TRBJ1-3 TRBD1 TRBV9 TGTGCCAGCAGCCAGGGGGCTGGAAACACCATATATTTT CASSQGAGNTIYF
. TRBJ1-4 . TRBV30 TGTGCCTGGAGTCCAACCGCCCCGGGTGAAAAACTGTTTTTT CAWSPTAPGEKLFF
. TRBJ1-5 TRBD1 TRBV4-1 TGCGCCAGCAGCCAACGACAGGGGACTCAGCCCCAGCATTTT CASSQRQGTQPQHF
once TRBJ1-2 TRBD1 TRBV5-1 TGCGCCAGCAGCTCCTACCCGTCAGGGGGGAACTATGGCTACACCTTC CASSSYPSGGNYGYTF
. TRBJ1-4 . TRBV5-4 TGTGCCAGCAGCACCGGGACACAGAATGAAAAACTGTTTTTT CASSTGTQNEKLFF
. TRBJ2-2 . TRBV7-2 TGTGCCAGCAGCCAGATAGAGGGGGGCGGGGAGCTGTTTTTT CASSQIEGGGELFF
. TRBJ2-1 TRBD2 TRBV4-1 TGCGCCAGCAGCCAAGAGACTAGCGGGAGTTTCTCCTACAATGAGCAGTTCTTC CASSQETSGSFSYNEQFF
. TRBJ2-2 . TRBV6-5 TGTGCCAGCAGGCGGGACCCAGGGAACACCGGGGAGCTGTTTTTT CASRRDPGNTGELFF
. TRBJ2-2 . TRBV5-1 TGCGCCAGCAGCTTGCCAGAGCTAGCGAACACCGGGGAGCTGTTTTTT CASSLPELANTGELFF
. TRBJ2-2 . TRBV15 TGTGCCACCAGCAGTGGGGGACTCTTCACCGGGGAGCTGTTTTTT CATSSGGLFTGELFF
. TRBJ2-1 . TRBV27 TGTGCCAGCAAACGGGGCTCCTACAATGAGCAGTTCTTC CASKRGSYNEQFF
. TRBJ1-1 . TRBV5-1 TGCGCCAGCAGCTTGGCCCCGATTGGAAACACTGAAGCTTTCTTT CASSLAPIGNTEAFF
. TRBJ1-2 . TRBV6-6 TGTGCCAGCAGTTATGAGGCAGTTAACTATGGCTACACCTTC CASSYEAVNYGYTF
. TRBJ2-5 TRBD1 TRBV15 TGTGCCACCAGCATACCAGGGTTGGGACAGCCGCAAGAGACCCAGTACTTC CATSIPGLGQPQETQYF
. TRBJ1-3 . TRBV7-2 TGTGCCAGCAGCTTAGGAGGGATGAGCACCATATATTTT CASSLGGMSTIYF